Each of the 24 T cell receptor beta chains below was sequenced from the same sample in a study of vaccination and CD4 T cells after COVID-19. No antigen has been identified for these receptors. Noted treatment: roughly 10-day PBMC culture with coronavirus spike peptide pools or control peptides (ViraFEST assay). Collection of the unexposed donor's CD4+ T cells took place before the COVID-19 pandemic (2011-2018). Oncomine TCR Beta short-read sequencing was applied to DNA from cultured CD4+ T cells. Each CDR3 protein gets one entry after TCRdb re-called the PCR reads with MiXCR. In the table there are 8,500 to 9,500 distinct CDR3 sequences, under 50% of which are singletons. The sample was CD4+ T cells from blood, cultured in vitro. The source is a human donor in good health.

This clonotype was counted only a few times. This chain connects TRBV24-1 to TRBJ2-5; D possibly matches TRBD1 or TRBD2 (5 bases each). The germline CDR1 and CDR2 sequences are KGHDR and SFDVKD. This CDR3 has 16 residues. The ends were cut back, 4 bases at V and 0 bases at J, with 14 bases in the middle. Here the CDR3 DNA reads TGTGCCACCAGTGACCTCGGGACGACGGACCAAGAGACCCAGTACTTC. It codes for CATSDLGTTDQETQYF.

The chain is built from TRBV6-1 and TRBJ2-5, with 10 bases aligning to TRBD1. After removal of 6 bases from V and 5 bases from J, the junction contained 15 bases not matched to a gene. CDR1 and CDR2 (germline): MNHNS, SASEGT. This CDR3 contains 17 residues. The CDR3 spells CASSLLPGTGVLETQYF. CDR3 nucleotides: TGTGCCAGCAGCCTACTACCAGGGACAGGGGTGTTGGAGACCCAGTACTTC.

The chain recombines TRBV20-1 with TRBJ2-1, with TRBD2 matching over 10 bases. The ends lost 3 bases at V and 1 base at J; junction bases unmatched: 12. The CDR3 covers 18 residues. Looked up from germline, CDR1 is DFQATT and CDR2 is SNEGSKA (reference sequence). The CDR3 sequence is CSARDASGRRRSYNEQFF. In DNA, the CDR3 is TGCAGTGCTAGGGATGCTAGCGGGAGAAGAAGGTCCTACAATGAGCAGTTCTTC.

This clonotype is termed medium-sized. This chain links TRBV2 with TRBJ1-2; D is possibly TRBD1 (5 bases). Trimming took 4 bases from V and 8 from J, leaving 8 bases between them. Germline V gene lookup returns CDR1 SNHLY and CDR2 FYNNEI. The CDR3 has 11 residues. The CDR3 nucleotides read TGTGCCAGCAGTGGGGGGAGCGGCTACACCTTC. This codes for CASSGGSGYTF. The complete variable domain, with remaining parts taken from reference TRBV2 and TRBJ1-2, reads EPEVTQTPSHQVTQMGQEVILRCVPISNHLYFYWYRQILGQKVEFLVSFYNNEISEKSEIFDDQFSVERPDGSNFTLKIRSTKLEDSAMYFCASSGGSGYTFGSGTRLTVV.

This chain uses TRBV15 with TRBJ1-3; no firm D call. Germline V gives CDR1 LNHNV, CDR2 YYDKDF (reference sequence). The germline V and J ends were trimmed by 1 base and 9 bases, with 13 bases remaining between them. This CDR3 contains 14 residues. The CDR3 nucleotides read TGTGCCACCAGCAGAGCCGAGGTTTCGGGCACCATATATTTT. As protein: CATSRAEVSGTIYF.

The chain carries TRBV20-1 and TRBJ1-1, with D possibly TRBD1 on 5 matching bases. The V gene lost 3 bases and the J gene lost 7 bases, with 15 bases spanning the gap. The germline V gene encodes CDR1 DFQATT and CDR2 SNEGSKA (reference sequence). This CDR3 has 13 residues. The CDR3 region is CSARSGNRGEAFF. CDR3 DNA sequence: TGCAGTGCTAGGTCAGGTAATAGGGGTGAAGCTTTCTTT.

This rearrangement joins TRBV7-9 to TRBJ2-4; D possibly corresponds to TRBD2 (7 bases). The ends were cut back, 6 bases at V and 8 bases at J, with 17 bases in the middle. The CDR3 covers 14 residues. Germline CDR1 SEHNR, CDR2 FQNEAQ (reference sequence). The CDR3 here is CASRTGGAWDIQYF. CDR3 nucleotides: TGTGCCAGCAGAACGGGGGGCGCTTGGGACATTCAGTACTTC. Full variable domain (remainder filled in from reference TRBV7-9 and TRBJ2-4): DTGVSQNPRHKITKRGQNVTFRCDPISEHNRLYWYRQTLGQGPEFLTYFQNEAQLEKSRLLSDRFSAERPKGSFSTLEIQRTEQGDSAMYLCASRTGGAWDIQYFGAGTRLSVL.

The chain uses TRBV7-8 and TRBJ1-1; D call uncertain. Between the trimmed V and J ends, which lost 2 bases and 4 bases, there was a span of 11 bases. CDR1 is SGHVS and CDR2 is FQNEAQ in the germline V gene. CDR3 length equals 14 residues. The CDR3: CASSLPPSSTEAFF. DNA for the CDR3: TGTGCCAGCAGCTTACCCCCTAGCAGCACTGAAGCTTTCTTT.

CDR3 sequence: CASSSGTSGTYQETQYF. The DNA of the CDR3 is TGCGCCAGCAGCTCAGGGACTAGCGGGACCTACCAAGAGACCCAGTACTTC. This rearrangement joins TRBV5-1 to TRBJ2-5, with 13 bases aligning to TRBD2. CDR1 is SGHRS and CDR2 is YFSETQ in the germline V gene. With V trimmed by 3 bases and J by 0 bases, 5 bases remained unmatched. The CDR3 consists of 17 residues.

V and J are TRBV19 and TRBJ1-1; D unresolved. Germline CDR1 and CDR2: LNHDA and SQIVND (reference sequence). The V gene lost 5 bases and the J gene lost 4 bases, with 8 bases spanning the gap. The CDR3 contains 12 residues. The CDR3 here is CASSGVSTEAFF. CDR3 bases: TGTGCCAGTAGTGGGGTCAGCACTGAAGCTTTCTTT.

The chain couples TRBV20-1 to TRBJ1-4, with 8 bases fitting TRBD1. CDR3 length: 14 amino acids. V lost 4 bases to trimming and J lost 6 bases; unmatched junction nucleotides: 7. Germline-derived CDR1 and CDR2 are DFQATT and SNEGSKA (reference sequence). The chain's CDR3 is CSATRQGIHEKLFF. The DNA for the CDR3 is TGCAGTGCTACCAGACAGGGGATTCATGAAAAACTGTTTTTT.

This clonotype was counted between two and nine times. The CDR3 loop is CASSSDRDNQPQHF. The CDR3 coding sequence is TGTGCCAGCAGTTCGGACAGGGACAATCAGCCCCAGCATTTT. The chain is built from TRBV6-5 and TRBJ1-5, with 8 bases that match TRBD1. Germline CDR1 reads MNHEY; CDR2 reads SVGAGI. This CDR3 is 14 amino acids long. Trimming removed 4 bases from V and 3 bases from J; junction bases left unmatched: 2.

This clonotype was detected a few times. This sequence joins TRBV29-1 and TRBJ1-2; tentative D call: TRBD1 (5 bases). CDR3 size: 13 residues. Trimming took off 2 bases at V and 5 bases at J, with 12 bases between the two ends. The germline V gene has CDR1 SQVTM and CDR2 ANQGSEA. The CDR3: CSVERSRGYGYTF. The CDR3 bases are TGCAGCGTTGAAAGGTCAAGGGGATATGGCTACACCTTC.

This clonotype has more than one count but fewer than ten. This chain uses TRBV2 with TRBJ1-2; D is ambiguous. Trimming took off 4 bases at V and 5 bases at J, with 11 bases between the two ends. CDR3 size: 13 residues. Per the germline V gene, CDR1 is SNHLY and CDR2 is FYNNEI. The DNA of the CDR3 is TGTGCCAGCAGTGCGTCCCGGGGATATGGCTACACCTTC. Encoded protein: CASSASRGYGYTF.

In this sample, this clonotype turned up once. V and J are TRBV28 and TRBJ1-1, with TRBD1 matching 7 bases. The CDR3 covers 14 residues. Germline trimming cut 6 bases from V and 5 bases from J; bases unmatched to any gene: 9. Germline-derived CDR1 and CDR2 are MDHEN and SYDVKM. The CDR3 DNA sequence: TGTGCCAGCAGCCTGGGACAGCCTAAAACTGAAGCTTTCTTT. Protein sequence: CASSLGQPKTEAFF.

The V gene is TRBV2, the J gene TRBJ1-2; TRBD1 matches at 8 bases. V was clipped by 1 base and J by 8 bases; unmatched bases: 6. Germline-derived CDR1 and CDR2 are SNHLY and FYNNEI. CDR3 length: 14 amino acids. CDR3 in DNA: TGTGCCAGCAGTGAAGAGCTTGGGACAGGAGGCTACACCTTC. It codes for CASSEELGTGGYTF.

In its sample, this clonotype was seen a few times. V gene TRBV20-1 combines with J gene TRBJ1-6; the match to TRBD1 covers 7 bases. V lost 6 bases, J lost 0 bases, and 8 bases stayed unmatched. In germline, CDR1 is DFQATT, CDR2 SNEGSKA (reference sequence). There are 16 residues in the CDR3. The CDR3 sequence: CSASPGQSSYNSPLHF. The CDR3 nucleotides are TGCAGTGCGAGCCCGGGACAGAGCTCCTATAATTCACCCCTCCACTTT.

This chain connects TRBV11-3 to TRBJ2-2, with D perhaps TRBD2 (6 bases). Germline CDR1 SGHNT, CDR2 YENEEA. The CDR3 has 15 residues. The V gene lost 4 bases and the J gene lost 0 bases, with 9 bases spanning the gap. CDR3 sequence: CASSWGRSNTGELFF. For the CDR3, the DNA is TGTGCCAGCAGCTGGGGGAGGTCGAACACCGGGGAGCTGTTTTTT.

This clonotype was counted between two and nine times. This chain uses TRBV10-3 with TRBJ2-5; D tentatively fits TRBD1 or TRBD2 (5 bases each). Trimming removed 4 bases at V and 5 bases at J, with 8 bases between. Germline V gene lookup returns CDR1 ENHRY and CDR2 SYGVKD. CDR3 length equals 12 residues. The CDR3 spells CAISGGKETQYF. The DNA of the CDR3 is TGTGCCATCAGTGGGGGGAAGGAGACCCAGTACTTC.

The genes are TRBV24-1 and TRBJ2-1; D may correspond to TRBD1 or TRBD2 (6 bases each). The CDR3 consists of 13 residues. V lost 9 bases to trimming and J lost 5 bases, with 13 bases between them. The germline CDR1 and CDR2 sequences are KGHDR and SFDVKD. The CDR3 nucleotides read TGTGCCACCGGGGGGCCACAGGACAATGAGCAGTTCTTC. Protein product: CATGGPQDNEQFF.

J is TRBJ2-7 and V is TRBV19, with D perhaps being TRBD1 or TRBD2 (5 bases each). The CDR3 totals 16 residues. The V end was cut by 6 bases, the J end by 6 bases, with 24 bases between. The germline V gene encodes CDR1 LNHDA and CDR2 SQIVND (reference sequence). The CDR3 bases are TGTGCCAGTAGCCCTCGGGGCGGGCACGTACAGGCCGAGCAGTACTTC. Its protein product is CASSPRGGHVQAEQYF.

The rearrangement uses TRBV6-1 and TRBJ2-2; D could derive from TRBD1 or TRBD2 (5 bases each). The CDR3 spans 13 residues. The V end was cut by 8 bases, the J end by 2 bases, with 9 bases between. The V gene's germline CDR1 is MNHNS and CDR2 SASEGT. The CDR3 here is CASSRGNTGELFF. The CDR3 region has the DNA TGTGCCAGCTCCCGGGGCAACACCGGGGAGCTGTTTTTT.

This clonotype appeared a single time. The chain carries TRBV29-1 and TRBJ2-3, with D tentatively TRBD1 (6 bases). This CDR3 has 12 residues. Trimming shortened V by 4 bases and J by 6 bases, and 11 bases separated the two germline ends. The V gene's germline CDR1 is SQVTM and CDR2 ANQGSEA. The CDR3 DNA reads TGCAGCGTTGCGACAGGTTCGGATACGCAGTATTTT. This sequence encodes CSVATGSDTQYF.

The J gene is TRBJ2-3, the V gene TRBV7-2, with no clear D. Deletions cut 1 base from V and 5 bases from J, with 4 bases between. This CDR3 contains 12 residues. The germline V gene has CDR1 SGHTA and CDR2 FQGNSA. The CDR3 spells CASSLVRDTQYF. CDR3 nucleotides: TGTGCCAGCAGCTTAGTCCGAGATACGCAGTATTTT.